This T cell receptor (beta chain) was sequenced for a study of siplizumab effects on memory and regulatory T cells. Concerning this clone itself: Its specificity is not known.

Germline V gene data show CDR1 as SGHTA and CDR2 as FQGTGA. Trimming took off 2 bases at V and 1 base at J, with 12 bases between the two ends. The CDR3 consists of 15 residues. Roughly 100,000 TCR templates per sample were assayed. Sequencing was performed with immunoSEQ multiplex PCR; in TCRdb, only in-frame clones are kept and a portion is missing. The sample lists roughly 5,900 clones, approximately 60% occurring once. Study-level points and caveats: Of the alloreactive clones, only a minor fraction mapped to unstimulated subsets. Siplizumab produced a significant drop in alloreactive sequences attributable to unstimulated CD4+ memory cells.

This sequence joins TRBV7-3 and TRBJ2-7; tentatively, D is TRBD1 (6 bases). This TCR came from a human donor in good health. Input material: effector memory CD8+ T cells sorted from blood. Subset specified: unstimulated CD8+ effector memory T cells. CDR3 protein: CASSLSAGDSYEQYF. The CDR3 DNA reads TGTGCCAGCAGCTTATCTGCAGGGGATTCCTACGAGCAGTACTTC.